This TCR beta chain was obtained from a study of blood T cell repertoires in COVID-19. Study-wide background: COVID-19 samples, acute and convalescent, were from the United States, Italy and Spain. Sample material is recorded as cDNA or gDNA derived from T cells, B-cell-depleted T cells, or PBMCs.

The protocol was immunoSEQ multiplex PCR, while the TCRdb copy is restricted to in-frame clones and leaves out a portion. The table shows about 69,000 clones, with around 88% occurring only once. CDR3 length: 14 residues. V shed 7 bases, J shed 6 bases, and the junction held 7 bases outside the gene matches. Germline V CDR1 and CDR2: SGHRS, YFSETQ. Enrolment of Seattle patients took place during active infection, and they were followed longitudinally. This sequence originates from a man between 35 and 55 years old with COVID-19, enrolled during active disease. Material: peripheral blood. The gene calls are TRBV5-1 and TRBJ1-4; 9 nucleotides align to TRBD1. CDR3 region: CASSSQGAHEKLFF. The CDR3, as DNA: TGCGCCAGCTCGTCACAGGGGGCGCATGAAAAACTGTTTTTT.